This T cell receptor beta chain was identified during a study of blood T cell repertoires in COVID-19. Overall study context: Sites in the United States, Italy and Spain provided acute and convalescent COVID-19 samples.

This clone was picked up one time. Methods used by the authors: Reference gene primer amplification gave estimated nucleated cell counts. Repertoires were generated with immunoSEQ multiplex PCR, while TCRdb's copy carries only in-frame clones and drops some. V, J and clone size are taken as reported in that table, and D and trimming were inferred from the DNA itself. The sample has around 200,000 clones, 70% to 90% seen once. Germline V gene sequence: CDR1 GTSNPN, CDR2 SVGIG (reference sequence). This CDR3 has 15 amino acids. Trimming stripped 0 bases from V and 5 bases from J, with 16 bases between. The chain is built from TRBV30 and TRBJ1-1, with no clear D. Sequences were obtained from peripheral blood. This sequence was found in a man aged 35 to 55 with active or convalescent COVID-19. CDR3 nucleotides: TGTGCCTGGAGTGTACTTGATTCGGAGGGAACTGAAGCTTTCTTT. Translated, it gives CAWSVLDSEGTEAFF.